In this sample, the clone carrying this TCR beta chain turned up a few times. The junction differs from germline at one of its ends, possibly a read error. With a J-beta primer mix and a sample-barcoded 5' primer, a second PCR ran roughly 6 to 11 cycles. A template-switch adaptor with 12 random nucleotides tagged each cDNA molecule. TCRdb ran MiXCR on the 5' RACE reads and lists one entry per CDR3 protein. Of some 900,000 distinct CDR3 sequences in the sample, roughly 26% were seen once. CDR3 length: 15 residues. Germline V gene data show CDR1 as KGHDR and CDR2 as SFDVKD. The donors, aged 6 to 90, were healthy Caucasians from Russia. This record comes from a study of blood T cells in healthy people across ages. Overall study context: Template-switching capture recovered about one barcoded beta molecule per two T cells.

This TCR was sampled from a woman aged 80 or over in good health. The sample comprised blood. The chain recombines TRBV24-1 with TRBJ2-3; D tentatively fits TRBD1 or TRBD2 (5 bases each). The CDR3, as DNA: TGTGCCACCAGTGATTCCTCGGGACGGAGAGATATGCAGTATTTT. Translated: CATSDSSGRRDMQYF.